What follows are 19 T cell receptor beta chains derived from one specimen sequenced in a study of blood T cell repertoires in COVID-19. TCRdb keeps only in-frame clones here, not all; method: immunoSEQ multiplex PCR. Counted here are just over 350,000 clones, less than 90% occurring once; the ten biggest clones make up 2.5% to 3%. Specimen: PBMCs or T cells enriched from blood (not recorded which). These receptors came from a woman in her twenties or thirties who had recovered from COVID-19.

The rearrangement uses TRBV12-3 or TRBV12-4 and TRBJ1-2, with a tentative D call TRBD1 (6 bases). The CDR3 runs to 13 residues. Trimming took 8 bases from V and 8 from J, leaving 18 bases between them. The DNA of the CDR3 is TGTGCCAGCCGGAGAGGGGGATCAGGAGGCTACACCTTC. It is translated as CASRRGGSGGYTF.

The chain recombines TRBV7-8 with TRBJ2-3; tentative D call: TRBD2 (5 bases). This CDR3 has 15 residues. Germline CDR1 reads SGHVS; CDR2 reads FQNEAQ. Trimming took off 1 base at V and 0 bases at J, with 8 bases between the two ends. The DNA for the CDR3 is TGTGCCAGCAGCTTAGATCGGGGAAGCACAGATACGCAGTATTTT. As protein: CASSLDRGSTDTQYF.

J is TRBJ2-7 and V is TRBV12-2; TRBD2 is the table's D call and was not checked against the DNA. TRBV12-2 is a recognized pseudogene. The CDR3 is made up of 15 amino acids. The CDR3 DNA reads TGTGCAAGTCGCTTAGAAGCGGCCTTTGGTTACGAGCAGTACTTC. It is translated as CASRLEAAFGYEQYF.

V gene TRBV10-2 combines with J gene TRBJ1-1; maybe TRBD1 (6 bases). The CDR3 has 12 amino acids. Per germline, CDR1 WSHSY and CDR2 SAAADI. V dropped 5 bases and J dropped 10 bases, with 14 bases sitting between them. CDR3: CASSTGGPRAFF. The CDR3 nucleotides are TGCGCCAGCAGTACGGGGGGCCCGCGAGCTTTCTTT.

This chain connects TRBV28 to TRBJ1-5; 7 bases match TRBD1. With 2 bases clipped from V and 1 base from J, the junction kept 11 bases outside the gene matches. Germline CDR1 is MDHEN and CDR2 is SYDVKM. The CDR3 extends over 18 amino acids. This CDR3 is CASSLIRWDSVSNQPQHF. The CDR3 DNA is TGTGCCAGCAGTTTAATTCGTTGGGACAGCGTAAGCAATCAGCCCCAGCATTTT.

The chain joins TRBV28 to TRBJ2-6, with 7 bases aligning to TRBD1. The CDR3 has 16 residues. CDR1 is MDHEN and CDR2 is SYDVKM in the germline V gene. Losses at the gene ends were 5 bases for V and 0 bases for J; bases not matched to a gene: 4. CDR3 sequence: CASSEGQPSGANVLTF. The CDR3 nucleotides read TGTGCCAGCAGTGAGGGACAGCCCTCTGGGGCCAACGTCCTGACTTTC.

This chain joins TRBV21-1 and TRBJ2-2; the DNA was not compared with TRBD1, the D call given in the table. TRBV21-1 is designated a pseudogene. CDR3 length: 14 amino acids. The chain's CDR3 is CASSTGGLGGELFF. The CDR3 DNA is TGTGCCAGCAGTACAGGGGGCTTGGGCGGGGAGCTGTTTTTT.

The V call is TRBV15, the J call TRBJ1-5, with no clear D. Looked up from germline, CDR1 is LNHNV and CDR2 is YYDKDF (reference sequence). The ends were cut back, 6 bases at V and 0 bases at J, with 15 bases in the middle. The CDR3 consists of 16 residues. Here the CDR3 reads CATRRMFGNSNQPQHF. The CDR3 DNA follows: TGTGCCACCAGGAGGATGTTCGGAAATAGCAATCAGCCCCAGCATTTT.

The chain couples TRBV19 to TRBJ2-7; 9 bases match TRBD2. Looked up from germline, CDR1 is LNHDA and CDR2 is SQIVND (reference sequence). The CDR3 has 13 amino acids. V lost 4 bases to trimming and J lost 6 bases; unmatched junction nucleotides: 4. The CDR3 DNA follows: TGTGCCAGTAGTACGACTAGCGGCTCCGAGCAGTACTTC. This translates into CASSTTSGSEQYF.

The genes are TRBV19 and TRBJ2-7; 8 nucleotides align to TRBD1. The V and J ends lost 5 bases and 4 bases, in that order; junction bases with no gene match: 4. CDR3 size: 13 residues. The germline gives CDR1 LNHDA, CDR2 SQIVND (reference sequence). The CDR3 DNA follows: TGTGCCAGTAGTGAACGACAGGGGTACGAGCAGTACTTC. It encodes CASSERQGYEQYF.

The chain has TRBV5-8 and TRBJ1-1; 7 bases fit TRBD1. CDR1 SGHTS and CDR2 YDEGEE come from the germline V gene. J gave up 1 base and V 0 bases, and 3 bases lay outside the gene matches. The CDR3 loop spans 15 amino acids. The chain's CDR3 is CASSLDRGRNTEAFF. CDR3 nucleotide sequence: TGTGCCAGCAGCTTGGACAGGGGAAGGAACACTGAAGCTTTCTTT.

The CDR3 loop is CASSEKADRLSYGYTF. CDR3 sequence (DNA): TGTGCCAGCAGTGAAAAGGCAGACAGACTGTCCTATGGCTACACCTTC. This sequence joins TRBV2 and TRBJ1-2; maybe TRBD1 (5 bases). CDR1 is SNHLY and CDR2 is FYNNEI in the germline V gene. The V gene lost 2 bases and the J gene lost 4 bases, with 17 bases spanning the gap. This CDR3 has 16 amino acids.

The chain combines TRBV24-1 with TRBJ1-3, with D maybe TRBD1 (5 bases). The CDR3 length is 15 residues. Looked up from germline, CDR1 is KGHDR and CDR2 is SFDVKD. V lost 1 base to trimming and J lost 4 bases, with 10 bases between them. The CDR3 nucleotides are TGTGCCACCAGTGATTTAGCAGGGCCCGGAAACACCATATATTTT. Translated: CATSDLAGPGNTIYF.

In DNA form, the CDR3 reads TGTGCCACCAGTGAATCCGGGACAGAAAAAGAGACCCAGTACTTC. Protein sequence: CATSESGTEKETQYF. The V and J genes are TRBV24-1 and TRBJ2-5; 7 nucleotides agree with TRBD1. This CDR3 region has 15 residues. The ends lost 4 bases at V and 3 bases at J; junction bases unmatched: 7. The germline CDR1 and CDR2 sequences are KGHDR and SFDVKD.

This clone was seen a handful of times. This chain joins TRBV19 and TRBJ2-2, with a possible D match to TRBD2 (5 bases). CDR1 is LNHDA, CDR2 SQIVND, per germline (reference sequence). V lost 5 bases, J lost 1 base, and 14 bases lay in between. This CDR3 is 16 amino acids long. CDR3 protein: CASSPPRAENTGELFF. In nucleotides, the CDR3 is TGTGCCAGTAGTCCTCCTAGAGCGGAGAACACCGGGGAGCTGTTTTTT.

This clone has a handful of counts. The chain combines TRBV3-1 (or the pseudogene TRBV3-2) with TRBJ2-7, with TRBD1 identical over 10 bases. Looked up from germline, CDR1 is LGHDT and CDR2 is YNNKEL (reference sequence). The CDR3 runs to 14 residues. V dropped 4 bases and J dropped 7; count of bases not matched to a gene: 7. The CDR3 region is CASSPRDRGWEQYF. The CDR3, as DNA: TGTGCCAGCAGCCCCCGGGACAGGGGTTGGGAGCAGTACTTC.

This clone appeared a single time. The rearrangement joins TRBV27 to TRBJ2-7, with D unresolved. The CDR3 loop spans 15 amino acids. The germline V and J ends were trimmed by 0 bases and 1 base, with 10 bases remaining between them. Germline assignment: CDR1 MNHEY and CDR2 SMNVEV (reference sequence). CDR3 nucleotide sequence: TGTGCCAGCAGTTTATCCCGGGTGCTATCCTACGAGCAGTACTTC. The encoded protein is CASSLSRVLSYEQYF.

The CDR3 reads CATSDPSGETGANVLTF. The CDR3 DNA follows: TGTGCCACCAGTGATCCGTCCGGGGAGACTGGGGCCAACGTCCTGACTTTC. V is TRBV24-1 and J is TRBJ2-6; a possible D gene is TRBD2 (5 bases). This CDR3 has 17 residues. Trimming shortened V by 3 bases and J by 2 bases, and 13 bases separated the two germline ends. Germline V gene lookup returns CDR1 KGHDR and CDR2 SFDVKD.

This CDR3 reads CASSYGTINEQYF. CDR3 in DNA: TGTGCCAGCAGTTACGGGACTATCAACGAGCAGTACTTC. V and J are TRBV27 and TRBJ2-7, with 7 bases fitting TRBD2. Germline CDR1 and CDR2: MNHEY and SMNVEV (reference sequence). The length of the CDR3 is 13 residues. Unmatched junction bases numbered 5, after V lost 4 bases and J lost 5 bases.